This T cell receptor beta chain was identified in a study of CD8+CD57+ T cells in acquired aplastic anemia. Study conclusions and caveats: About 30 was the count of CD8+ CDR3 sequences that patients shared with controls.

Genomic DNA acted as the template from which TCR beta VDJ combination and CDR3 sequence profiling were carried out. One entry per CDR3 protein, called by TCRdb with MiXCR from the reads. The repertoire includes 250,000 to 300,000 distinct CDR3 sequences, roughly 61% of them detected once, and 1.3% sits in the top ten. V dropped 2 bases and J dropped 3; count of bases not matched to a gene: 9. The length of the CDR3 is 17 residues. Germline V lookup: CDR1 MNHEY, CDR2 SMNVEV (reference sequence). In this sample, this clonotype turned up many times. Its cognate antigen is unknown. Patients included in sequencing had previously demonstrated CD8+CD57+ cell expansion by flow cytometry. All patients were therapy-naive when blood was sampled.

The chain has TRBV27 and TRBJ2-7; TRBD2 aligns across 11 bases. The specimen was sorted CD4+, CD8+, or CD8+CD57+ T cells (not recorded which) from PBMCs. The TCR sequence derives from a human donor with aplastic anemia. CDR3 bases: TGTGCCAGCAGTTTAAAACCCCCACTAGCGGGAGTCTACGAGCAGTACTTC. Protein: CASSLKPPLAGVYEQYF.